Detailed here is one TCR beta chain. No antigen is known for it. Measured with immunoSEQ multiplex PCR; TCRdb has only the in-frame clones, and not every one. The repertoire holds over 140,000 clones, with 80% to 95% as singletons. This sample was included in a study of T cell responses to AZD1222 COVID-19 vaccine. At the level of the study: Both about-4-week and about-12-week second-dose recipients were combined.

Per the germline V gene, CDR1 is SNHLY and CDR2 is FYNNEI. CDR3 size: 12 residues. With V trimmed by 6 bases and J by 5 bases, 2 bases remained unmatched. Findings of the study overall: Donors were largely white British and mainly female; clonal diversity was possibly underestimated. Once two AZD1222 doses were given, Spike-specific TCR breadth and depth went up.

Source: peripheral blood, taken on day 0 of AZD1222 vaccination. The chain combines TRBV2 with TRBJ2-3, with 7 bases matching TRBD1. The sequence was collected from an adult in good health. In DNA form, the CDR3 reads TGTGCCAGCAGGAACAGGGGAGATACGCAGTATTTT. As protein: CASRNRGDTQYF.